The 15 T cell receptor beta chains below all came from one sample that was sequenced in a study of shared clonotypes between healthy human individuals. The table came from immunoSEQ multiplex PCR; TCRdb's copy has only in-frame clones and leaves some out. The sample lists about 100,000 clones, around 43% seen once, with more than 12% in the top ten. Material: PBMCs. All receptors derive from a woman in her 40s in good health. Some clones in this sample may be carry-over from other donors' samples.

CDR3 sequence reads: CASSRRQAGDTQYF. For the CDR3, the DNA is TGTGCCAGCAGTCGTAGACAGGCGGGGGATACGCAGTATTTT. J is TRBJ2-3 and V is TRBV14; D is tentatively TRBD1 or TRBD2 (6 bases each). Germline assignment: CDR1 SGHDN and CDR2 FVKESK. The CDR3 runs to 14 residues. The germline V and J ends were trimmed by 6 bases and 6 bases, with 16 bases remaining between them. Combining the CDR3 with reference TRBV14 and TRBJ2-3 gives the whole variable domain EAGVTQFPSHSVIEKGQTVTLRCDPISGHDNLYWYRRVMGKEIKFLLHFVKESKQDESGMPNNRFLAERTGGTYSTLKVQPAELEDSGVYFCASSRRQAGDTQYFGPGTRLTVL.

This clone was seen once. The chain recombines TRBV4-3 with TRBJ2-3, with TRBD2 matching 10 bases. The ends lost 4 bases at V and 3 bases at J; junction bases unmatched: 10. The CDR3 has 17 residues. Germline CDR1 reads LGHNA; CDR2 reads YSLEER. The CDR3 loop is CASSPRASGSSTDTQYF. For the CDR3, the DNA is TGCGCCAGCAGCCCACGGGCTAGCGGGAGTTCGACAGATACGCAGTATTTT.

Here the CDR3 reads CASSPRDRDPYGYTF. The CDR3 region has the DNA TGTGCCAGCAGTCCCCGGGACAGGGACCCCTATGGCTACACCTTC. The chain uses TRBV28 and TRBJ1-2; 9 bases line up with TRBD1. Trimming at V came to 5 bases and at J to 4 bases, leaving 8 bases not matched to a gene. CDR1 MDHEN and CDR2 SYDVKM come from the germline V gene. The CDR3 consists of 15 residues.

The CDR3 sequence: CASSEGVDAGYNEQFF. For the CDR3, the DNA is TGTGCCAGCAGTGAAGGTGTGGACGCCGGCTACAATGAGCAGTTCTTC. The chain is built from TRBV2 and TRBJ2-1; no clear D gene. The CDR3 is 16 amino acids. Per the germline V gene, CDR1 is SNHLY and CDR2 is FYNNEI. V was pared by 1 base and J by 3 bases, with 13 bases between.

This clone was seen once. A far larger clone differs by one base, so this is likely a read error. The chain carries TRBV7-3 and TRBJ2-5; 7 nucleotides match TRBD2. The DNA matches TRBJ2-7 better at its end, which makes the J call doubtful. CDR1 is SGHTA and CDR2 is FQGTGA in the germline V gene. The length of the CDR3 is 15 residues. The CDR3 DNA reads TGTGCCAGCAGCTTAGCTTCTGGGAGGGCCGGCGAGCAGTACTTC. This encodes CASSLASGRAGEQYF.

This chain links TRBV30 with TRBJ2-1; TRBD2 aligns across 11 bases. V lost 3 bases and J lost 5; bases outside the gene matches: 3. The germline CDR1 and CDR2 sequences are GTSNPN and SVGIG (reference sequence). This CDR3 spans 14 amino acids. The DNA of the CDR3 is TGTGCCTGGAGGCCGGGACTAGCGGACAATGAGCAGTTCTTC. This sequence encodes CAWRPGLADNEQFF.

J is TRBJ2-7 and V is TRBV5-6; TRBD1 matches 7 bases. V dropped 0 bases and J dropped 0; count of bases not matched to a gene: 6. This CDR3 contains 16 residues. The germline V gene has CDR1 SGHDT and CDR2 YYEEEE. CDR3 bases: TGTGCCAGCAGCTTGGCCGGGACAGAGAGCTCCTACGAGCAGTACTTC. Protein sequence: CASSLAGTESSYEQYF. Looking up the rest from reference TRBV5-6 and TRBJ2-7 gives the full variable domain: DAGVTQSPTHLIKTRGQQVTLRCSPKSGHDTVSWYQQALGQGPQFIFQYYEEEERQRGNFPDRFSGHQFPNYSSELNVNALLLGDSALYLCASSLAGTESSYEQYFGPGTRLTVT.

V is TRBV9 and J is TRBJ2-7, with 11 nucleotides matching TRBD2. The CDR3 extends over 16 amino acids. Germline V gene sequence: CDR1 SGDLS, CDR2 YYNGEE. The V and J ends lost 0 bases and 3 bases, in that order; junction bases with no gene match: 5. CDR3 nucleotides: TGTGCCAGCAGCGTAGGGCTAGCGGGAGGTATCTACGAGCAGTACTTC. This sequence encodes CASSVGLAGGIYEQYF.

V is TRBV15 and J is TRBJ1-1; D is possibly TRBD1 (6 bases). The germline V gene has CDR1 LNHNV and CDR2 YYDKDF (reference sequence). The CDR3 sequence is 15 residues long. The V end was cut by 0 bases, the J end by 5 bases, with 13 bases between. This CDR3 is CATSRDFGGGTEAFF. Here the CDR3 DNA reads TGTGCCACCAGCAGAGATTTTGGAGGGGGAACTGAAGCTTTCTTT.

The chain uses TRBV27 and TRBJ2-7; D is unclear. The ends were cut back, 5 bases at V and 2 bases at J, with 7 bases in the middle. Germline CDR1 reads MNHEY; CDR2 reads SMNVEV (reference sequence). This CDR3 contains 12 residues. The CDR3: CASSPNTYEQYF. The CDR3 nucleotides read TGTGCCAGCAGTCCCAACACCTACGAGCAGTACTTC.

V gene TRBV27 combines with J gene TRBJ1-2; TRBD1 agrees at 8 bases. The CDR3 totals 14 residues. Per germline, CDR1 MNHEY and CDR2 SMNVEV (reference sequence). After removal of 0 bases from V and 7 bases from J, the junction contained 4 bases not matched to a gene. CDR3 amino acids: CASSLSQGAPGYTF. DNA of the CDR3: TGTGCCAGCAGTTTATCGCAGGGGGCCCCTGGCTACACCTTC.

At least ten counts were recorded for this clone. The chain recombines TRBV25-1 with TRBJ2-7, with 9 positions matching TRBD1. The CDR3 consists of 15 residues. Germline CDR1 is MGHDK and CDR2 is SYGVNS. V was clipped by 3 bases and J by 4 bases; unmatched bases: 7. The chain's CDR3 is CASSDSGGQGYEQYF. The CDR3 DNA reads TGTGCCAGCAGTGACTCTGGGGGACAGGGATACGAGCAGTACTTC.

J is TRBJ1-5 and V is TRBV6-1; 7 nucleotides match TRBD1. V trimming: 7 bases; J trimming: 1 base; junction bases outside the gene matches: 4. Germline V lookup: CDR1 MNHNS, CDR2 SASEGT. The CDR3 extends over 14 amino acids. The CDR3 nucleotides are TGTGCCAGCATAGAGGGGGCAAGCAATCAGCCCCAGCATTTT. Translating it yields CASIEGASNQPQHF.

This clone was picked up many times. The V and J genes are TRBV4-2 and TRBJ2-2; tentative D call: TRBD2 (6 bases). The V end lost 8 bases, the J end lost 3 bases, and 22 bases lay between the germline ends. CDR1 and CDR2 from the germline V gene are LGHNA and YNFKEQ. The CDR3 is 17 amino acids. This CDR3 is CASQPTGRGDYTGELFF. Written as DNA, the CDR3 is TGTGCCAGCCAACCAACCGGGAGAGGGGATTACACCGGGGAGCTGTTTTTT.

CDR3 sequence reads: CASSESNLAGEYEQYF. As DNA, the CDR3 is TGTGCCAGCAGTGAATCGAACCTAGCGGGAGAGTACGAGCAGTACTTC. This chain uses TRBV25-1 with TRBJ2-7; 10 nucleotides match TRBD2. The ends lost 1 base at V and 4 bases at J; junction bases unmatched: 7. This CDR3 has 16 residues. CDR1 and CDR2 from the germline V gene are MGHDK and SYGVNS.